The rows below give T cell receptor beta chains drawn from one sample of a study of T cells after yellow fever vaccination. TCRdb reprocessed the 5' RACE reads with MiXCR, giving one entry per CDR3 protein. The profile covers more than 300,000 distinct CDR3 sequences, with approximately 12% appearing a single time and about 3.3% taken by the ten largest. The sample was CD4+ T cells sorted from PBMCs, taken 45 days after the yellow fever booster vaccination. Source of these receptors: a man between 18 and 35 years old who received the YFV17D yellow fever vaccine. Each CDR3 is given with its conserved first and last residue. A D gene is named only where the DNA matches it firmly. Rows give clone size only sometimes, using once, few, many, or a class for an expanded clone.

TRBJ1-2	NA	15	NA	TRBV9	TGTGCCAGCAGCGTAGCCCCTTCGCGGGAGTATGGCTACACCTTC	CASSVAPSREYGYTF
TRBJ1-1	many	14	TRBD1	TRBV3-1	TGTGCCAGCAGCCAAGAAGGGGGACAGGGACAAGCTTTCTTT	CASSQEGGQGQAFF
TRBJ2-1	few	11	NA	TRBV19	TGTGCCAGTAGTATAGGGGGACGAGGGTTCTTC	CASSIGGRGFF
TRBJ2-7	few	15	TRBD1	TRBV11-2	TGTGCCAGCAGCTTAGTGACGGGACAGGGGAACGAGCAGTACTTC	CASSLVTGQGNEQYF
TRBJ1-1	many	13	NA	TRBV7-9	TGTGCCAGTATCAAGGGGGAGGCCACTGAAGCTTTCTTT	CASIKGEATEAFF
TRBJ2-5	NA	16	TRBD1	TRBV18	TGTGCCAGCTCACCACGGGTCGGGACAGGGGGCGAGACCCAGTACTTC	CASSPRVGTGGETQYF
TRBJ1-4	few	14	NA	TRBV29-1	TGCAGCGTTGAAGAAGTAGGGTCGAATGAAAAACTGTTTTTT	CSVEEVGSNEKLFF
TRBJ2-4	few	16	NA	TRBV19	TGTGCCAGTAGTATACAATCTTTACTAGCCAAAAACATTCAGTACTTC	CASSIQSLLAKNIQYF
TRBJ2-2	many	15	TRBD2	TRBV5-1	TGCGCCAGCAGCTTGCTAGCGGAGAGCACCGGGGAGCTGTTTTTT	CASSLLAESTGELFF
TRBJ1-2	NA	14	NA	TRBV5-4	TGTGCCAGCAGCGGGCCCCCTGCTTACTATGGCTACACCTTC	CASSGPPAYYGYTF
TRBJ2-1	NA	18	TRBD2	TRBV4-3	TGCGCCAGCAGCGCTCCCTCGGGGCGGGGGGACCACTACAAAGAGCCGTTCTTC	CASSAPSGRGDHYKEPFF
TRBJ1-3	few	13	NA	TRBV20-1	TGCAGTGCTATGAGGATCTCTGGAAACACCATATATTTT	CSAMRISGNTIYF
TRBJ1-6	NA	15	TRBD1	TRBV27	TGTGCCAGCAGCCATCGAGCAGGGGGTTTTTCACCCCTCCACTTT	CASSHRAGGFSPLHF
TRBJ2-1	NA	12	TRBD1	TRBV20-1	TGCAGTGCTACACGGACAGGGGTTGAGCAGTTCTTC	CSATRTGVEQFF
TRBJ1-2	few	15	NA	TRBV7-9	TGTGCCAGCAGCTTTGGGGCGGCAGCTAACTATGGCTACACCTTC	CASSFGAAANYGYTF
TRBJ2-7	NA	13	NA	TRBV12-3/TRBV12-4	TGTGCCAGCAGGACAACTGGATCCTACGAGCAGTACTTC	CASRTTGSYEQYF
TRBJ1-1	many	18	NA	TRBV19	TGTGCCAGTAGTATTCCAGCCGGCTCTAATCCACGTCACACTGAAGCTTTCTTT	CASSIPAGSNPRHTEAFF
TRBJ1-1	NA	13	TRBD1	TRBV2	TGTGCCAGCACGAAAGAGGGGGCCACTGAAGCTTTCTTT	CASTKEGATEAFF
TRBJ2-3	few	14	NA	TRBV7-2	TGTGCCAGCAGCTTAGAGAGGGGGGATGGGACGCAGTATTTT	CASSLERGDGTQYF
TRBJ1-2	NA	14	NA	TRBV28	TGTGCCAGCGGCGGGGACATAGCTAACTATGGCTACACCTTC	CASGGDIANYGYTF
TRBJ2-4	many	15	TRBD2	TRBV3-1	TGTGCCAGCAGCCCCCCGGGTAGCGGGATGGGCATTCAGTACTTC	CASSPPGSGMGIQYF
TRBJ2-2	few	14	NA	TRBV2	TGTGCCAGCAGTGAACTCCGGAACACCGGGGAGCTGTTTTTT	CASSELRNTGELFF
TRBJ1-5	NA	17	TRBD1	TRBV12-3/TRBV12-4	TGTGCCAGCAGAGGAGAACGACAGGGGATGGGGAATCAGCCCCAGCATTTT	CASRGERQGMGNQPQHF